The rows below give T cell receptor beta chains drawn from one sample of a study of beta chain features in type 1 diabetes. Here immunoSEQ multiplex PCR was the method, and the copy in TCRdb shows in-frame clones only, minus some. The table lists approximately 600,000 clones, around 12% of them singletons. The sample consisted of naive CD4+ T cells from blood. These receptors all come from a man younger than 45 with type 1 diabetes. Both conserved end residues are part of each CDR3. D genes are given only for firm matches. Expanded clones are given a class, and other clones once, few, many or no size at all.

abundance: NA
v_gene: TRBV6-6
d_gene: NA
j_gene: TRBJ2-7
CDR3nt: TGTGCCAGCAAAAACCGGGAGCAATACGAGCAGTACTTC
CDR3aa: CASKNREQYEQYF

abundance: few
v_gene: TRBV7-2
d_gene: NA
j_gene: TRBJ1-2
CDR3nt: TGTGCCAGCAGCTTAGATTGGCAGGGGAACTATGGCTACACCTTC
CDR3aa: CASSLDWQGNYGYTF

abundance: few
v_gene: TRBV7-2
d_gene: NA
j_gene: TRBJ2-7
CDR3nt: TGTGCCAGCAGGGGGCAGGAGGAAGGGCAGTACTTC
CDR3aa: CASRGQEEGQYF

abundance: NA
v_gene: TRBV18
d_gene: TRBD1
j_gene: TRBJ2-2
CDR3nt: TGTGCCAGCTCACCGCTCACTCGGACAGGGTCGAGCCCCGGGGAGCTGTTTTTT
CDR3aa: CASSPLTRTGSSPGELFF

abundance: few
v_gene: TRBV29-1
d_gene: NA
j_gene: TRBJ2-1
CDR3nt: TGCAGCGGGGCGGGATCTCTTTCTCCCCCCTCCTACAATGAGCAGTTCTTC
CDR3aa: CSGAGSLSPPSYNEQFF

abundance: NA
v_gene: TRBV6-5
d_gene: NA
j_gene: TRBJ1-4
CDR3nt: TGTGCCCCGGAAGATTGTAAGGGCTATGAAAAACTGTTTTTT
CDR3aa: CAPEDCKGYEKLFF

abundance: NA
v_gene: TRBV28
d_gene: TRBD1
j_gene: TRBJ1-2
CDR3nt: TGTGCCAGCAGTCGTTACGGACAGGATGGCTACACCTTC
CDR3aa: CASSRYGQDGYTF

abundance: few
v_gene: TRBV4-3
d_gene: NA
j_gene: TRBJ2-5
CDR3nt: TGCGCCAGCAGCCAATCTCAGGGGGAGACCCAGTACTTC
CDR3aa: CASSQSQGETQYF

abundance: NA
v_gene: TRBV28
d_gene: TRBD2
j_gene: TRBJ2-7
CDR3nt: TGTGCCAGCGGGGGGACTAGCGGGTTCTACGAGCAGTACTTC
CDR3aa: CASGGTSGFYEQYF

abundance: few
v_gene: TRBV9
d_gene: TRBD2
j_gene: TRBJ2-2
CDR3nt: TGTGCCAGCAGCGTAGGCACTAGCGGGAACACCGGGGAGCTGTTTTTT
CDR3aa: CASSVGTSGNTGELFF

abundance: few
v_gene: TRBV7-2
d_gene: NA
j_gene: TRBJ2-3
CDR3nt: TGTGCCAGCAGCTTAACCAGAAGCACAGATACGCAGTATTTT
CDR3aa: CASSLTRSTDTQYF

abundance: few
v_gene: TRBV30
d_gene: NA
j_gene: TRBJ1-5
CDR3nt: TGTGCCTGGACCGGTAATAGCAATCAGCCCCAGCATTTT
CDR3aa: CAWTGNSNQPQHF

abundance: NA
v_gene: TRBV6-1
d_gene: NA
j_gene: TRBJ1-6
CDR3nt: TGTGCCAGCTCTCCGGGGGATTCACCCCTCCACTTT
CDR3aa: CASSPGDSPLHF

abundance: NA
v_gene: TRBV19
d_gene: NA
j_gene: TRBJ2-3
CDR3nt: TGTGCCAGTAGTCGACAGGCATTCACAGATACGCAGTATTTT
CDR3aa: CASSRQAFTDTQYF

abundance: few
v_gene: TRBV6-5
d_gene: TRBD1
j_gene: TRBJ2-1
CDR3nt: TGTGCCAGCAGTCCGGGACAGGGGGCCTACAATGAGCAGTTCTTC
CDR3aa: CASSPGQGAYNEQFF

abundance: NA
v_gene: TRBV5-4
d_gene: TRBD2
j_gene: TRBJ2-1
CDR3nt: TGTGCCAGCAGCACCATTCTAGCGGGGGGGTATGGTGAGCAGTTCTTC
CDR3aa: CASSTILAGGYGEQFF

abundance: few
v_gene: TRBV11-2
d_gene: TRBD2
j_gene: TRBJ2-5
CDR3nt: TGTGCCAGCAGCCCCGTAGCGGGAAGGAAGACCCAGTACTTC
CDR3aa: CASSPVAGRKTQYF

abundance: few
v_gene: TRBV7-7
d_gene: NA
j_gene: TRBJ2-2
CDR3nt: TGTGCCAGCAGCTTAGACAGGATAAACACCGGGGAGCTGTTTTTT
CDR3aa: CASSLDRINTGELFF

abundance: NA
v_gene: TRBV29-1
d_gene: TRBD2
j_gene: TRBJ2-3
CDR3nt: TGCAGCGTTGGGACTAGAGAATCAGATACGCAGTATTTT
CDR3aa: CSVGTRESDTQYF

abundance: few
v_gene: TRBV29-1
d_gene: TRBD1
j_gene: TRBJ1-1
CDR3nt: TGCAGCGTTGCCCAGGACAGGGTCACTGAAGCTTTCTTT
CDR3aa: CSVAQDRVTEAFF

abundance: NA
v_gene: TRBV6-5
d_gene: NA
j_gene: TRBJ1-5
CDR3nt: TGTGCCAGCAGTCCCCAAGGGCCCCAGCATTTT
CDR3aa: CASSPQGPQHF

abundance: NA
v_gene: TRBV4-3
d_gene: TRBD1
j_gene: TRBJ1-6
CDR3nt: TGCGCCAGCAGCCAAGAGACAGGGAGTGGTTCACCCCTCCACTTT
CDR3aa: CASSQETGSGSPLHF

abundance: NA
v_gene: TRBV25-1
d_gene: TRBD1
j_gene: TRBJ2-7
CDR3nt: TGTGCCAGCAGTGAATGGGGACAGGGAACCGGAGACGAGCAGTACTTC
CDR3aa: CASSEWGQGTGDEQYF

abundance: few
v_gene: TRBV10-3
d_gene: NA
j_gene: TRBJ2-5
CDR3nt: TGTGCCATCAGTGAGTCGCTCCGGGGGTGGGAGACCCAGTACTTC
CDR3aa: CAISESLRGWETQYF

abundance: NA
v_gene: TRBV29-1
d_gene: NA
j_gene: TRBJ2-7
CDR3nt: TGCAGCGTTCAGGAAGATCGGCGGGGCCTCTACGAGCAGTACTTC
CDR3aa: CSVQEDRRGLYEQYF

abundance: many
v_gene: TRBV7-9
d_gene: NA
j_gene: TRBJ2-3
CDR3nt: TGTGCCAGCAGCTACACAGATACGCAGTATTTT
CDR3aa: CASSYTDTQYF

abundance: NA
v_gene: TRBV30
d_gene: NA
j_gene: TRBJ2-2
CDR3nt: TGTGCCTGGAGCGGGACGAACACCGGGGAGCTGTTTTTT
CDR3aa: CAWSGTNTGELFF

abundance: few
v_gene: TRBV18
d_gene: NA
j_gene: TRBJ1-1
CDR3nt: TGTGCCAGCTCACCAGCCCTCCAGGGTAACACTGAAGCTTTCTTT
CDR3aa: CASSPALQGNTEAFF

abundance: NA
v_gene: TRBV12-5
d_gene: TRBD2
j_gene: TRBJ2-1
CDR3nt: TGTGCTAGTGGTGTACTAGCGGGGGGCTCCGAGCAGTTCTTC
CDR3aa: CASGVLAGGSEQFF

abundance: few
v_gene: TRBV2
d_gene: NA
j_gene: TRBJ1-6
CDR3nt: TGTGCCAGCAGTGAACAGATTTTCACCCTCCACTTT
CDR3aa: CASSEQIFTLHF

abundance: few
v_gene: TRBV4-2
d_gene: TRBD2
j_gene: TRBJ2-7
CDR3nt: TGTGCCAGCAGCTACGGACTAGCGGGGGAACCCTACGAGCAGTACTTC
CDR3aa: CASSYGLAGEPYEQYF

abundance: few
v_gene: TRBV29-1
d_gene: NA
j_gene: TRBJ2-1
CDR3nt: TGCAGCGTGGACGACTACAATGAGCAGTTCTTC
CDR3aa: CSVDDYNEQFF

abundance: NA
v_gene: TRBV7-9
d_gene: NA
j_gene: TRBJ1-1
CDR3nt: TGTGCCAGCAGCCCGGTTGACACTGAAGCTTTCTTT
CDR3aa: CASSPVDTEAFF